Listed below are T cell receptor beta chains from one sample, sequenced in a study of identical twins. TCRdb reanalysed the 5' RACE reads using MiXCR and keeps one entry per CDR3 protein. The table shows about 240,000 distinct CDR3 sequences, with 7.5% occurring only once. This sample was also put to use in a study of yellow fever vaccine responses in identical twins.

Source material: CD8+ T cells sorted from blood. The origin of the receptors is a woman between 18 and 29 years old in good health. The CDR3 runs from the conserved cysteine through the conserved F or W. D genes are given only for firm matches. Expanded clones get a size class; other rows say once, few or many, or leave the size out.

>-|TRBJ2-2|TRBV7-9|-
CASSLRPGNTGELFF
>TRBD2|TRBJ2-3|TRBV4-1|few
CASSHPGTSGSGTDTQYF
>-|TRBJ2-5|TRBV12-3/TRBV12-4|-
CASSLPDRQQETQYF
>-|TRBJ2-1|TRBV7-2|many
CASSSGPSSYNEQFF
>-|TRBJ2-1|TRBV6-5|many
CASSYSAVYNEQFF
>-|TRBJ2-1|TRBV20-1|-
CSASEWTVYNEQFF
>TRBD1|TRBJ2-7|TRBV7-3|-
CASSLGTGDEQYF
>TRBD2|TRBJ2-5|TRBV2|-
CASSELIAGVGETQYF
>-|TRBJ1-2|TRBV20-1|few
CSARPGTEPHYGYTF
>-|TRBJ2-1|TRBV13|once
CASSPVGELDYNEQFF
>TRBD2|TRBJ2-7|TRBV12-3/TRBV12-4|many
CASSFAGAYEQYF
>-|TRBJ2-1|TRBV20-1|many
CSATQLLALDNEQFF
>-|TRBJ2-1|TRBV19|-
CASRGLGRYEQFF
>-|TRBJ2-1|TRBV6-5|few
CASSYGGAGEQFF
>-|TRBJ2-5|TRBV12-3/TRBV12-4|few
CASSQLQETQYF
>-|TRBJ1-5|TRBV28|many
CASTHSNQPQHF
>-|TRBJ2-1|TRBV15|many
CATSSTRERTNEQFF
>TRBD1|TRBJ2-7|TRBV28|many
CASKSGTGDEGYF
>-|TRBJ2-3|TRBV7-8|many
CASSTNQGIGTDTQYF
>-|TRBJ1-2|TRBV7-9|-
CASSRIRDDANYGYTF
>TRBD2|TRBJ2-3|TRBV6-2/TRBV6-3|many
CASSRKLAGVTDTQYF
>TRBD1|TRBJ2-1|TRBV11-2|many
CASSPMTGGSNNEQFF
>TRBD1|TRBJ1-6|TRBV27|-
CARAPPGGWSPLHF
>TRBD2|TRBJ2-3|TRBV19|-
CASSTGKYRDYHTQYF
>-|TRBJ2-1|TRBV2|many
CASPTGNEQFF
>-|TRBJ1-4|TRBV7-6|-
CASSPRRGEKLFF
>TRBD1|TRBJ2-7|TRBV7-9|-
CASTPAGTESYEQYF
>TRBD2|TRBJ2-5|TRBV28|few
CASSSRLAGYQETQYF
>-|TRBJ2-2|TRBV2|-
CASSESWLANTGELFF
>-|TRBJ1-1|TRBV29-1|many
CSVDVWSAQGAFF
>TRBD1|TRBJ2-2|TRBV29-1|-
CSVEEGQGDGELFF
>-|TRBJ2-2|TRBV18|-
CASSPPPSEGYTGELFF
>TRBD2|TRBJ2-7|TRBV12-3/TRBV12-4|few
CASSLGTSGIEVYEQYF
>TRBD2|TRBJ2-7|TRBV7-6|-
CATSLAGFEQYF
>TRBD2|TRBJ2-1|TRBV5-5|-
CASSLAGGAGNEQFF
>-|TRBJ2-2|TRBV12-3/TRBV12-4|many
CASSWVTGELFF
>-|TRBJ2-1|TRBV5-1|many
CASSLAQGFTYNEQFF
>-|TRBJ2-7|TRBV9|many
CASSVGGGPYEQYF
>TRBD1|TRBJ2-1|TRBV14|many
CASSLLSGTEYNEQFF
>TRBD2|TRBJ2-7|TRBV5-1|many
CASSLAGGPSYEQYF
>-|TRBJ1-6|TRBV12-3/TRBV12-4|-
CASSFTATNSPLHF